This TCR beta chain is drawn from a study of CD8+ T cells in alopecia areata. Study background: For treated patients, severity scores reflected the percentage of scalp area affected.

Germline CDR1 reads LNHNV; CDR2 reads YYDKDF (reference sequence). The CDR3 runs to 17 residues. V shed 0 bases and J shed 1 base, with 14 bases lying between them. Treatment noted: oral pan-JAK inhibitor, 5-10 mg twice daily. Researchers gathered lesional scalp punch biopsies and peripheral blood from patients with alopecia areata. RNA was isolated and reverse transcribed to cDNA, the sequencing template. Sequencing used immunoSEQ multiplex PCR; TCRdb keeps in-frame clones, though not all of them. The sample lists hundreds of thousands of clones; roughly 66% were seen once. V and J are TRBV15 and TRBJ2-3; D may be TRBD2 (7 bases). The material sequenced was CD4+ T cells sorted from blood, taken at roughly week 45, from a patient treated with tofacitinib. The origin of this receptor is a human donor with alopecia areata. CDR3 residues: CATSRDLGRGRTDTQYF. For the CDR3, the DNA is TGTGCCACCAGCAGAGATCTTGGGCGGGGGCGCACAGATACGCAGTATTTT.